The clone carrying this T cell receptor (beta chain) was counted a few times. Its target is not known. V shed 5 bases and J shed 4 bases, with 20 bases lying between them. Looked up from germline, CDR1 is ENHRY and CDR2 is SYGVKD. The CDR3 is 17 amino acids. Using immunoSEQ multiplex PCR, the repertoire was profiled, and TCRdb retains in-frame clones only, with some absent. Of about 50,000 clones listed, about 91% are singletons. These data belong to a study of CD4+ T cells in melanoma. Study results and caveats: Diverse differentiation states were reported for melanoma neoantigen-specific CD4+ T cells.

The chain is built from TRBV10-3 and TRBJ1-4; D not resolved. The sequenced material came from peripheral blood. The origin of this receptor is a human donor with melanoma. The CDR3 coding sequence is TGTGCCATCAGTTATAACTGGCCGACGAACTTTAATGAAAAACTGTTTTTT. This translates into CAISYNWPTNFNEKLFF.